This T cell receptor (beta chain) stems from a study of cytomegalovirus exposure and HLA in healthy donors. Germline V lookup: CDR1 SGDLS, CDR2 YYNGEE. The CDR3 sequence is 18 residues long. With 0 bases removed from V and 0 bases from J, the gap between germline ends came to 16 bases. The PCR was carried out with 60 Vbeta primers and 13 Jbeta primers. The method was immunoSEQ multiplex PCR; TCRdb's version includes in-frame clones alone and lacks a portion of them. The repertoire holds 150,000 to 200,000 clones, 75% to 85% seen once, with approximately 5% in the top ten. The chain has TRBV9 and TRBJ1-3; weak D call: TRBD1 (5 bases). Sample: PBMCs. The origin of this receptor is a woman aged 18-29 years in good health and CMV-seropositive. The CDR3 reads CASSVADTEPHSGNTIYF. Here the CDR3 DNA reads TGTGCCAGCAGCGTAGCGGACACAGAGCCACACTCTGGAAACACCATATATTTT.